Described below is a single T cell receptor beta chain sequence and its context. The record originates from a study of blood T cell repertoires in COVID-19. On the study more broadly: Specimens from acute and convalescent COVID-19 originated in the United States, Italy and Spain.

Germline-derived CDR1 and CDR2 are MNHEY and SVGAGI. This CDR3 region has 14 residues. Trimming cost V 0 bases and J 5 bases, with 9 bases left between them. In the authors' methods: Using reference gene primer amplification, nucleated cell counts were estimated. Clones were sequenced by immunoSEQ multiplex PCR, and TCRdb holds only the in-frame ones, with some missing. V and J calls plus clone size are reproduced from that table; the DNA served to infer D and trimming. The data hold nearly 300,000 clones, with approximately 88% observed a single time. Seattle patients were enrolled while actively infected and followed longitudinally.

Specimen: peripheral blood. This TCR came from a human donor with COVID-19, enrolled during active disease. The donor label of this sample is uncertain. The chain is built from TRBV6-5 and TRBJ2-3; D perhaps matches TRBD1 (6 bases). In DNA form, the CDR3 reads TGTGCCAGCAGTTACTCCTCGGACAGAGATACGCAGTATTTT. Amino acids: CASSYSSDRDTQYF.